This T cell receptor beta chain originates from a study of CD8+CD57+ T cells in acquired aplastic anemia. This clonotype was detected ten times or more. The CDR3 runs to 15 residues. Germline values: CDR1 SGDLS, CDR2 YYNGEE. The V end lost 5 bases, the J end lost 4 bases, and 17 bases lay between the germline ends. An expansion of CD8+CD57+ cells by flow cytometry had been shown in patients chosen for sequencing. Untreated patients provided the blood samples, with no therapy given before sampling. TCR beta VDJ and CDR3 profiling used genomic DNA as template. MiXCR, run by TCRdb on the reads, gives a single entry per CDR3 protein. The sample shows 190,000 or so distinct CDR3 sequences, around 48% of them seen only once.

The sequenced sample consisted of sorted CD4+, CD8+, or CD8+CD57+ T cells (not recorded which) from PBMCs. The TCR sequence derives from a human donor with aplastic anemia. This rearrangement joins TRBV9 to TRBJ2-3, with D perhaps TRBD2 (6 bases). The CDR3 here is CASSSRGFGSDTQYF. The CDR3 DNA reads as TGTGCCAGCAGTTCTCGGGGGTTCGGTTCAGATACGCAGTATTTT.